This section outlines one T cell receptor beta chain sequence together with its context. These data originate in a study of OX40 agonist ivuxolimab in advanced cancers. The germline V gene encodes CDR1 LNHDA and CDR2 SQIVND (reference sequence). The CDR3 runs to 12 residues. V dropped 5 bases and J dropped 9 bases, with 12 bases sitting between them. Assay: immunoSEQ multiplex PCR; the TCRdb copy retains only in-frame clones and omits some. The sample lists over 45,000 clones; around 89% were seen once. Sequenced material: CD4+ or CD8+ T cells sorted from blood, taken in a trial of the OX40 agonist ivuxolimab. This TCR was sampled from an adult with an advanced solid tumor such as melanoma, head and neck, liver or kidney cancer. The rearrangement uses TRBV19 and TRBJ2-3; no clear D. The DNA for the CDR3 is TGTGCCAGTAGTGAGCGACTTGAGACGCAGTATTTT. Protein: CASSERLETQYF.